The sequence of this T cell receptor beta chain was determined in a study of blood T cell repertoires in COVID-19. Study background: Sites in the United States, Italy and Spain provided acute and convalescent COVID-19 samples. PBMCs, B-cell-depleted T cells, or T cells provided the cDNA or gDNA that made up the material.

Measured with immunoSEQ multiplex PCR; TCRdb has only the in-frame clones, and not every one. This table holds around 67,000 clones, more than 70% found once. The germline CDR1 and CDR2 sequences are SNHLY and FYNNEI. The CDR3 covers 14 residues. The V segment lost 8 bases and the J segment 2 bases; nucleotides outside the gene matches: 5. The TCR originated in a man in his fifties with active COVID-19. The chain carries TRBV2 and TRBJ2-5; TRBD2 matches 10 bases. Sequencing used peripheral blood. CDR3 protein: CASGVSGGQETQYF. The CDR3 DNA sequence: TGTGCCAGCGGGGTTAGCGGGGGGCAAGAGACCCAGTACTTC.